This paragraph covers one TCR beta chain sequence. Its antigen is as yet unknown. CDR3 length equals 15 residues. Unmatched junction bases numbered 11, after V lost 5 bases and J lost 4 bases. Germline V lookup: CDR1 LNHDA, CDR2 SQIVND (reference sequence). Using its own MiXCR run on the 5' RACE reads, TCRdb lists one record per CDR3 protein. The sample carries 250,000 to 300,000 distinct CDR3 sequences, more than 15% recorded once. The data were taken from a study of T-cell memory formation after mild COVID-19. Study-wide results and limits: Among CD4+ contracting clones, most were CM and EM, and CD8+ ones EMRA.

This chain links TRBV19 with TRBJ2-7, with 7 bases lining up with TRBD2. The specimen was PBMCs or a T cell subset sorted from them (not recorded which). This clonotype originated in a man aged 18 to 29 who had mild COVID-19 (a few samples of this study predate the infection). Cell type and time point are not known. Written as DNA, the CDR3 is TGTGCCAGTAGTCCCGGCAGCGGGGATGGGTACGAGCAGTACTTC. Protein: CASSPGSGDGYEQYF.